The rows below give T cell receptor beta chains drawn from one sample of a study of spatial heterogeneity in lung cancer. TCRdb itself ran the 5' RACE reads through MiXCR, one entry per CDR3 protein. The profile covers some 29,000 distinct CDR3 sequences, with around 8.4% appearing a single time and around 36% taken by the ten largest. Here the sequenced sample was PBMCs, taken at surgery. The receptors derive from a female donor with early-stage non-small cell lung cancer. Both conserved end residues are part of each CDR3. A D gene is named only where the DNA matches it firmly. Not all rows give a size; the values are once, few, many and, for expanded clones, a class.

clone size: few; CDR3 length: 14; D gene: .; J gene: TRBJ1-1; V gene: TRBV6-6; CDR3 protein: CASKKGILDTEAFF; CDR3 DNA: TGTGCCAGCAAAAAGGGGATTTTGGACACTGAAGCTTTCTTT
clone size: many; CDR3 length: 15; D gene: .; J gene: TRBJ1-2; V gene: TRBV5-1; CDR3 protein: CASSLDGSYNYGYTF; CDR3 DNA: TGCGCCAGCAGCTTGGATGGCAGCTATAACTATGGCTACACCTTC
clone size: many; CDR3 length: 14; D gene: TRBD2; J gene: TRBJ2-4; V gene: TRBV7-2; CDR3 protein: CASSPRTSGGIQYF; CDR3 DNA: TGTGCCAGCAGCCCACGTACTAGCGGAGGCATTCAGTACTTC
clone size: many; CDR3 length: 13; D gene: .; J gene: TRBJ2-7; V gene: TRBV27; CDR3 protein: CASRSADISFWCF; CDR3 DNA: TGTGCCAGCAGGTCCGCGGATATCTCCTTTTGGTGCTTC
clone size: many; CDR3 length: 14; D gene: .; J gene: TRBJ1-2; V gene: TRBV6-2/TRBV6-3; CDR3 protein: CASSTPGSFYGYTF; CDR3 DNA: TGTGCCAGCAGTACGCCGGGATCTTTTTATGGCTACACCTTC
clone size: many; CDR3 length: 14; D gene: TRBD1; J gene: TRBJ2-4; V gene: TRBV11-2; CDR3 protein: CASSFRGRENIQYF; CDR3 DNA: TGTGCCAGCAGCTTTAGGGGGCGGGAAAACATTCAGTACTTC
clone size: many; CDR3 length: 15; D gene: TRBD2; J gene: TRBJ2-2; V gene: TRBV12-3/TRBV12-4; CDR3 protein: CAAQTLAGNTGELFF; CDR3 DNA: TGTGCCGCCCAGACACTAGCGGGGAACACCGGGGAGCTGTTTTTT
clone size: many; CDR3 length: 15; D gene: .; J gene: TRBJ1-1; V gene: TRBV11-3; CDR3 protein: CASSPPGTLTTEAFF; CDR3 DNA: TGTGCCAGCAGCCCCCCCGGGACCTTAACGACTGAAGCTTTCTTT
clone size: .; CDR3 length: 15; D gene: TRBD1; J gene: TRBJ1-4; V gene: TRBV2; CDR3 protein: CASSLTGQGGEKLFF; CDR3 DNA: TGTGCCAGCAGCCTGACCGGACAGGGAGGCGAAAAACTGTTTTTT
clone size: many; CDR3 length: 16; D gene: TRBD1; J gene: TRBJ1-2; V gene: TRBV3-1; CDR3 protein: CASSQDHRGPNYGYTF; CDR3 DNA: TGTGCCAGCAGCCAAGATCACAGGGGGCCTAACTATGGCTACACCTTC
clone size: many; CDR3 length: 14; D gene: TRBD2; J gene: TRBJ2-1; V gene: TRBV20-1; CDR3 protein: CSADSTSRDNEQFF; CDR3 DNA: TGCAGTGCCGATTCGACTAGCAGGGACAATGAGCAGTTCTTC
clone size: many; CDR3 length: 15; D gene: .; J gene: TRBJ2-3; V gene: TRBV5-1; CDR3 protein: CASSFGPSSTDTQYF; CDR3 DNA: TGCGCCAGCAGCTTTGGGCCCTCGAGCACAGATACGCAGTATTTT
clone size: .; CDR3 length: 15; D gene: TRBD1; J gene: TRBJ2-1; V gene: TRBV4-2; CDR3 protein: CASSQATGGTNEQFF; CDR3 DNA: TGTGCCAGCAGCCAAGCGACAGGGGGTACGAATGAGCAGTTCTTC
clone size: many; CDR3 length: 14; D gene: .; J gene: TRBJ1-4; V gene: TRBV15; CDR3 protein: CATSRDLANEKLFF; CDR3 DNA: TGTGCCACCAGCAGAGATCTAGCTAATGAAAAACTGTTTTTT
clone size: .; CDR3 length: 18; D gene: TRBD2; J gene: TRBJ2-3; V gene: TRBV5-4; CDR3 protein: CASSTGLAARGSTDTQYF; CDR3 DNA: TGTGCCAGCAGCACCGGACTAGCGGCAAGGGGTTCCACAGATACGCAGTATTTT
clone size: many; CDR3 length: 15; D gene: .; J gene: TRBJ2-1; V gene: TRBV5-4; CDR3 protein: CASTYGSGLGNEQFF; CDR3 DNA: TGTGCCAGCACCTATGGGTCAGGGCTAGGCAATGAGCAGTTCTTC
clone size: many; CDR3 length: 15; D gene: TRBD1; J gene: TRBJ1-4; V gene: TRBV4-3; CDR3 protein: CASSRDRGQDEKLFF; CDR3 DNA: TGCGCCAGCAGCCGGGACAGGGGGCAGGATGAAAAACTGTTTTTT
clone size: .; CDR3 length: 15; D gene: TRBD2; J gene: TRBJ2-7; V gene: TRBV7-9; CDR3 protein: CASSPQGSGRNEQYF; CDR3 DNA: TGTGCCAGCAGCCCCCAGGGTAGCGGGAGGAACGAGCAGTACTTC
clone size: .; CDR3 length: 15; D gene: TRBD1; J gene: TRBJ2-4; V gene: TRBV5-5; CDR3 protein: CASSLTIDRGNIQYF; CDR3 DNA: TGTGCCAGCAGCTTGACTATCGACAGGGGTAACATTCAGTACTTC
clone size: .; CDR3 length: 14; D gene: TRBD1; J gene: TRBJ2-7; V gene: TRBV28; CDR3 protein: CASSPGDRVNEQYF; CDR3 DNA: TGTGCCAGCAGTCCAGGGGACAGGGTAAATGAGCAGTACTTC
clone size: many; CDR3 length: 13; D gene: .; J gene: TRBJ2-2; V gene: TRBV7-2; CDR3 protein: CASSLDRLGELFF; CDR3 DNA: TGTGCCAGCAGCTTGGACCGTCTCGGGGAGCTGTTTTTT
clone size: few; CDR3 length: 14; D gene: .; J gene: TRBJ1-6; V gene: TRBV3-2; CDR3 protein: CASSPGPNNSPLHF; CDR3 DNA: TGTGCCAGCAGCCCGGGACCTAATAATTCACCCCTCCACTTT
clone size: .; CDR3 length: 16; D gene: TRBD1; J gene: TRBJ2-2; V gene: TRBV7-8; CDR3 protein: CASSPLGQGTSGELFF; CDR3 DNA: TGTGCCAGCAGCCCCCTGGGACAGGGAACGAGCGGGGAGCTGTTTTTT
clone size: many; CDR3 length: 16; D gene: .; J gene: TRBJ2-3; V gene: TRBV7-2; CDR3 protein: CASSLRGTVSTDTQYF; CDR3 DNA: TGTGCCAGCAGCTTAAGGGGAACAGTTAGCACAGATACGCAGTATTTT
clone size: few; CDR3 length: 13; D gene: .; J gene: TRBJ2-7; V gene: TRBV12-3/TRBV12-4; CDR3 protein: CASSQPPSYEQYF; CDR3 DNA: TGTGCCAGCAGTCAGCCCCCTAGCTACGAGCAGTACTTC
clone size: many; CDR3 length: 18; D gene: TRBD2; J gene: TRBJ2-1; V gene: TRBV5-4; CDR3 protein: CASSYLAGGPSSYNEQFF; CDR3 DNA: TGTGCCAGCAGCTACCTAGCGGGAGGGCCAAGCTCCTACAATGAGCAGTTCTTC
clone size: many; CDR3 length: 14; D gene: .; J gene: TRBJ1-2; V gene: TRBV5-6; CDR3 protein: CASRGRGANYGYTF; CDR3 DNA: TGTGCCAGCAGGGGTAGAGGAGCTAACTATGGCTACACCTTC
clone size: many; CDR3 length: 18; D gene: TRBD2; J gene: TRBJ2-1; V gene: TRBV4-3; CDR3 protein: CASSQYFPGLGVRNEQFF; CDR3 DNA: TGCGCCAGCAGCCAATACTTCCCGGGACTAGGTGTCCGCAATGAGCAGTTCTTC